This passage covers 6 T cell receptor beta chains from one sample sequenced in a study of cytomegalovirus exposure and HLA in healthy donors. Primers for the PCR totalled 60 Vbeta and 13 Jbeta. The data were produced by immunoSEQ multiplex PCR, yet TCRdb's version contains in-frame clones alone and is incomplete. This repertoire shows about 180,000 clones, 76% found once; its top ten account for about 1.5%. Input material: PBMCs. All receptors come from a young man in good health and CMV-seronegative.

V is TRBV6-1 and J is TRBJ1-5; TRBD1 matches 8 bases. CDR3 size: 15 residues. Trimming at V came to 4 bases and at J to 4 bases, leaving 6 bases not matched to a gene. Germline V gene sequence: CDR1 MNHNS, CDR2 SASEGT. CDR3 region: CASSAPGQANQPQHF. The CDR3 region has the DNA TGTGCCAGCAGTGCCCCGGGACAGGCAAATCAGCCCCAGCATTTT.

The chain employs TRBV9 and TRBJ1-4; 8 nucleotides agree with TRBD1. There are 15 residues in the CDR3. The V gene's germline CDR1 is SGDLS and CDR2 YYNGEE. The trim removed 4 bases at V and 5 bases at J, leaving 7 bases unmatched. CDR3 protein: CASSPTGGTNEKLFF. The CDR3 coding sequence is TGTGCCAGCAGCCCCACAGGGGGAACGAATGAAAAACTGTTTTTT.

V usage is TRBV9 and J usage is TRBJ2-2; D is unclear. The CDR3 contains 15 residues. Per the germline V gene, CDR1 is SGDLS and CDR2 is YYNGEE. The V and J ends lost 0 bases and 6 bases respectively, with 12 bases between them. CDR3 protein: CASSVVDLSAGELFF. For the CDR3, the DNA is TGTGCCAGCAGCGTAGTAGATTTGTCGGCCGGGGAGCTGTTTTTT.

The chain carries TRBV19 and TRBJ2-6, with D perhaps matching TRBD1 (5 bases). From germline, CDR1 is LNHDA and CDR2 SQIVND (reference sequence). This CDR3 is 13 amino acids long. Trimming removed 5 bases at V and 8 bases at J, with 10 bases between. The CDR3 loop reads CASSSQGTNVLTF. CDR3 sequence (DNA): TGTGCCAGTAGTTCCCAGGGAACCAACGTCCTGACTTTC.

The count of this clone is one. V is TRBV19 and J is TRBJ2-2; TRBD1 matches 7 bases. Trimming cost V 5 bases and J 5 bases; bases outside gene matches: 8. This CDR3 region has 15 residues. The germline gives CDR1 LNHDA, CDR2 SQIVND (reference sequence). CDR3 bases: TGTGCCAGTAGTGAGGGAAGGGGGCGAACCGGGGAGCTGTTTTTT. Its protein is CASSEGRGRTGELFF.

The J gene is TRBJ2-4, the V gene TRBV27; D possibly corresponds to TRBD2 (5 bases). Trimming cost V 8 bases and J 6 bases, with 11 bases left between them. CDR3 length equals 12 residues. In germline, CDR1 is MNHEY, CDR2 SMNVEV (reference sequence). The CDR3, as DNA: TGTGCCAGCGGCCTCCGGGGAAACATTCAGTACTTC. This codes for CASGLRGNIQYF.